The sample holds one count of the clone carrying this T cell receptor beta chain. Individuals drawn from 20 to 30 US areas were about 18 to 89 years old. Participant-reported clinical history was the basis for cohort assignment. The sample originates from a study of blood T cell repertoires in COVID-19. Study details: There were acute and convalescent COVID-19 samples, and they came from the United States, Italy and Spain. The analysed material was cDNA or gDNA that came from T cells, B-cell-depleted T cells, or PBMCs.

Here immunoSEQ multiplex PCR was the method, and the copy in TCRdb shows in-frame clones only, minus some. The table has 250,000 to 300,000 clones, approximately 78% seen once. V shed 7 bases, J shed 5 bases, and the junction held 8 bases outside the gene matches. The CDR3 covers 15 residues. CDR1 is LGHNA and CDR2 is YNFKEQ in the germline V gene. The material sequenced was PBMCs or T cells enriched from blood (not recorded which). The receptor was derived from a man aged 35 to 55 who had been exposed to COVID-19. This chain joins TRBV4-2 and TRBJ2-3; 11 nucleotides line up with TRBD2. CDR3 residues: CASNLLAGALDTQYF. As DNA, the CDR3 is TGTGCCAGCAACCTACTAGCGGGAGCGTTAGATACGCAGTATTTT.